The T cell receptor (beta chain) described here comes from a study of regulatory T cells in long-lasting Graves disease. Construction of TCR beta libraries relied on iRepertoire HTBI primers and on Arm-PCR targeting CDR3 regions. Via MiXCR, TCRdb re-called the multiplex PCR reads, giving one row per CDR3 protein. The data show fewer than 650,000 distinct CDR3 sequences, 16% seen once. Stated time point: newly diagnosed GD, antithyroid drugs for less than 3 months. The authors made the TCR library using RNA they extracted from PBMCs. This clonotype was seen a few times. Its antigen is unknown. The CDR3 is 12 amino acids. Trimming took 10 bases from V and 6 from J; bases not matched to a gene: 4. Findings and caveats of the study: Newly diagnosed disease favored TRBV20-1 and TRBJ2-1 over persistent disease. Researchers examined only peripheral blood and not thyroid tissue.

These sequences were also reported in another study, on T cells in Graves' hyperthyroidism and ophthalmopathy. That report notes: The HTBI set primed first-round TCR CDR3 RT-PCR.

The chain has TRBV12-3 or TRBV12-4 and TRBJ2-1, with 9 bases lining up with TRBD1. The clonotype originates from a young man with Graves disease. The material was peripheral blood mononuclear cells (PBMCs), obtained at new diagnosis, from a patient treated with antithyroid drugs. The CDR3 loop reads CAIRDRVNEQFF. The DNA of the CDR3 is TGTGCCATCCGGGACAGGGTCAATGAGCAGTTCTTC.